The TCR beta chain described here comes from a study of OX40 agonist ivuxolimab in advanced cancers. In the study overall: Mean age approximately 61 years, range roughly 20 to 85; 82.7% male. Broader study findings: Clonal expansion was among the lowest in partial responders at 0.1-3.0 mg/kg, especially CD8+. Specificity for antigen went undetermined in the expanded peripheral T cells. CD8+ T cells showed, on average, more clonal expansion than CD4+ cells.

As regards this clone: Its antigen is as yet unknown.

The method was immunoSEQ multiplex PCR; TCRdb's version includes in-frame clones alone and lacks a portion of them. The sample records roughly 70,000 clones, approximately 90% being singletons. This CDR3 has 14 amino acids. Looked up from germline, CDR1 is MGHDK and CDR2 is SYGVNS. The V gene end was trimmed by 5 bases and the J gene end by 4 bases; junction bases not matched to a gene: 7. The input for sequencing was CD4+ or CD8+ T cells sorted from blood, taken in a trial of the OX40 agonist ivuxolimab. The sequence derives from an adult with an advanced solid tumor such as melanoma, head and neck, liver or kidney cancer. This chain links TRBV25-1 with TRBJ1-2; 7 bases agree with TRBD1. The CDR3 loop reads CASSKRQGSYGYTF. The CDR3, as DNA: TGTGCCAGCAGTAAGAGACAGGGAAGCTATGGCTACACCTTC.